Shown below are 9 T cell receptor beta chains from a single sample sequenced in a study of blood T cell repertoires in COVID-19. The assay was immunoSEQ multiplex PCR, and TCRdb's table has in-frame clones only and misses some. The sample holds about 95,000 clones, over 75% seen once. The source material was peripheral blood. The receptors here all came from an elderly man with active or convalescent COVID-19.

V and J are TRBV29-1 and TRBJ2-6, with TRBD1 identical over 8 bases. There are 16 residues in the CDR3. The germline V gene encodes CDR1 SQVTM and CDR2 ANQGSEA. The trim removed 6 bases at V and 0 bases at J, leaving 7 bases unmatched. As DNA, the CDR3 is TGCAGCGTGCCGGGACAGGATAACTCTGGGGCCAACGTCCTGACTTTC. Translation: CSVPGQDNSGANVLTF.

CDR3 amino acids: CASSWEGTNTGELFF. The CDR3 nucleotides read TGTGCCAGCAGTTGGGAGGGGACGAACACCGGGGAGCTGTTTTTT. V is TRBV6-6 and J is TRBJ2-2; 7 bases are shared with TRBD2. CDR3 length: 15 amino acids. Trimming took 4 bases from V and 0 from J; bases not matched to a gene: 2. Germline V gene data show CDR1 as MNHNY and CDR2 as SVGAGI (reference sequence).

This sequence joins TRBV4-3 and TRBJ1-2; no definite D call. The germline V and J ends were trimmed by 2 bases and 8 bases, with 12 bases remaining between them. Germline V gives CDR1 LGHNA, CDR2 YSLEER. This CDR3 comprises 13 residues. The CDR3 region is CASSQLAGSGYTF. In nucleotides, the CDR3 is TGCGCCAGCAGCCAACTCGCGGGGTCCGGCTACACCTTC.

J is TRBJ2-1 and V is TRBV5-1; 12 bases match TRBD2. Germline V gene sequence: CDR1 SGHRS, CDR2 YFSETQ. This CDR3 is 16 amino acids long. V shed 3 bases, J shed 4 bases, and the junction held 5 bases outside the gene matches. CDR3 residues: CASSSWTSGEYNEQFF. The CDR3 coding sequence is TGCGCCAGCAGCTCCTGGACTAGCGGGGAGTACAATGAGCAGTTCTTC.

J is TRBJ1-4 and V is TRBV28, with unresolved D. The CDR3 consists of 15 residues. V was clipped by 6 bases and J by 0 bases, with 11 bases between them. Germline values: CDR1 MDHEN, CDR2 SYDVKM. CDR3 region: CASRPWEATNEKLFF. The CDR3, as DNA: TGTGCCAGCAGGCCTTGGGAGGCAACTAATGAAAAACTGTTTTTT.

This clone was observed at least ten times. The chain couples TRBV12-3 or TRBV12-4 to TRBJ1-1; D ambiguous. The V and J ends lost 3 bases and 4 bases respectively, with 9 bases between them. The CDR3 totals 13 residues. The CDR3 coding sequence is TGTGCCAGCAGTTTCAGGTTAGGCACTGAAGCTTTCTTT. Protein: CASSFRLGTEAFF.

The rearrangement uses TRBV7-2 and TRBJ1-6; D perhaps matches TRBD1 (6 bases). Germline CDR1 is SGHTA and CDR2 is FQGNSA. The CDR3 contains 15 residues. The V and J ends lost 4 bases and 11 bases respectively, with 18 bases between them. As DNA, the CDR3 is TGTGCCAGCAGCTCCTTGGGGGCAGTCAATGCACCCCTCCACTTT. Translating gives CASSSLGAVNAPLHF.

The chain joins TRBV11-2 to TRBJ2-3; 11 bases align to TRBD2. V gave up 4 bases and J gave up 0 bases; unmatched junction bases: 9. Germline V gene data show CDR1 as SGHAT and CDR2 as FQNNGV. This CDR3 comprises 18 residues. The CDR3 region has the DNA TGTGCCAGCAGCTCCCTAGCGGGGGGCGATGCTAGCACAGATACGCAGTATTTT. Its translation is CASSSLAGGDASTDTQYF.

The J gene is TRBJ2-7, the V gene TRBV25-1, with 9 bases matching TRBD1. The CDR3 is 14 amino acids. Per the germline V gene, CDR1 is MGHDK and CDR2 is SYGVNS. The junction had 4 bases not matched to a gene; V was cut back by 1 base and J by 6 bases. CDR3 loop: CASSEWVGQGEQYF. The CDR3 bases are TGTGCCAGCAGTGAATGGGTGGGACAGGGCGAGCAGTACTTC.